What follows are 18 T cell receptor beta chains derived from one specimen sequenced in a study of shared clonotypes between healthy human individuals (dated by TCRdb to the early 2020s). CD8 naive samples consisted of CD45RO-negative cells that were positively selected for CCR7, yielding a CD45RA+CCR7+ population without TemRA cells. Receptors were amplified or captured by the immunoSEQ multiplex PCR assay. TCRdb provides this immuneACCESS table in a form limited to in-frame rearrangements. Some clones are lacking; in checked studies, under half of them reflect an unresolved V gene, and why the rest are absent is not known. The sample table lists approximately 1.9 million clones, 90% to 95% of them with a count of one. The ten largest clonotypes hold around 1.8% of the sample. Sequenced input: naive CD8+ T cells from PBMCs. This specimen's cell subset or site label, interpreted: CD45RA+CCR7+. Receptors originate from a young man in good health. Some clones in this sample may be carry-over from other donors' samples.

CDR3: CASSPRRGDGTGYNEQFF. DNA of the CDR3: TGTGCCAGCAGCCCTCGAAGGGGAGACGGGACAGGATACAATGAGCAGTTCTTC. This rearrangement joins TRBV11-2 to TRBJ2-1, with 8 nucleotides matching TRBD1. The CDR3 is made up of 18 amino acids. Germline lookup yields CDR1 SGHAT and CDR2 FQNNGV. Unmatched junction bases numbered 16, after V lost 5 bases and J lost 4 bases.

CDR3 sequence reads: CASSPRVISPYEQYF. Here the CDR3 DNA reads TGCGCCAGCAGCCCTCGGGTAATAAGCCCCTACGAGCAGTACTTC. The gene calls are TRBV5-1 and TRBJ2-7; D ambiguous. The CDR3 is made up of 15 amino acids. Germline values: CDR1 SGHRS, CDR2 YFSETQ. V lost 4 bases to trimming and J lost 2 bases, with 16 bases between them.

This clone was detected a few times. The rearrangement joins TRBV5-7 to TRBJ1-1, with D uncertain. TRBV5-7 falls under the ORF class, with uncertain function. V lost 5 bases, J lost 7 bases, and 9 bases lay in between. CDR3 size: 11 residues. CDR3: CASSRRIEAFF. For the CDR3, the DNA is TGTGCCAGCAGTAGGAGGATTGAAGCTTTCTTT.

Only one count was recorded for this clone. The chain employs TRBV28 and TRBJ2-7; D not certain. Trimming removed 6 bases at V and 6 bases at J, with 24 bases between. This CDR3 spans 16 amino acids. CDR1 and CDR2 (germline): MDHEN, SYDVKM. The DNA of the CDR3 is TGTGCCAGCAGGCCCGCGCGTAGGCTCCCTCTTCGCGAGCAGTACTTC. This translates into CASRPARRLPLREQYF.

The rearrangement uses TRBV19 and TRBJ2-1; unclear D gene. The CDR3 loop spans 13 amino acids. The V end lost 7 bases, the J end lost 5 bases, and 12 bases lay between the germline ends. The germline V gene encodes CDR1 LNHDA and CDR2 SQIVND (reference sequence). The CDR3 reads CASISHFNNEQFF. CDR3 nucleotide sequence: TGTGCCAGTATTAGCCATTTTAACAATGAGCAGTTCTTC.

The table lists this clone with a few counts. V and J are TRBV11-2 and TRBJ2-3; D is uncertain. V was shortened by 3 bases and J by 4 bases, with 2 bases between the two germline ends. CDR3 length: 11 residues. Germline loops: CDR1 SGHAT, CDR2 FQNNGV. The CDR3 DNA is TGTGCCAGCAGCTTTCCAGATACGCAGTATTTT. As protein: CASSFPDTQYF.

This chain uses TRBV6-6 with TRBJ1-2; D call uncertain. Trimming took 6 bases from V and 4 from J, leaving 12 bases between them. CDR3 length: 13 residues. Germline V gives CDR1 MNHNY, CDR2 SVGAGI (reference sequence). The CDR3 is CASRNPAGYGYTF. CDR3 DNA sequence: TGTGCCAGCAGAAACCCCGCGGGCTATGGCTACACCTTC.

Notes on this clone: Other DNA sequences in the sample encode the same CDR3. V usage is TRBV7-2 and J usage is TRBJ2-5; no firm D call. Deletions cut 5 bases from V and 4 bases from J, with 8 bases between. Germline values: CDR1 SGHTA, CDR2 FQGNSA. The CDR3 is 12 residues long. CDR3 loop: CASSPLGETQYF. The CDR3 coding sequence is TGTGCCAGCAGCCCGTTAGGAGAGACCCAGTACTTC.

This chain links TRBV10-3 with TRBJ2-3; 9 nucleotides match TRBD1. The CDR3 contains 14 residues. J gave up 2 bases and V 7 bases, and 4 bases lay outside the gene matches. Germline CDR1 and CDR2: ENHRY and SYGVKD. In DNA, the CDR3 is TGTGCCATCACCGGGACAGGGTTCACAGATACGCAGTATTTT. This encodes CAITGTGFTDTQYF.

This clone has only one observation. The V and J genes are TRBV5-1 and TRBJ2-5, with D perhaps TRBD1 or TRBD2 (6 bases each). This CDR3 contains 13 residues. CDR1 is SGHRS, CDR2 YFSETQ, per germline. V lost 0 bases and J 5 bases, leaving 8 bases between the germline ends. The CDR3 nucleotides read TGCGCCAGCAGCTTGGAAGGGGGGGAGACCCAGTACTTC. It translates to CASSLEGGETQYF. The variable domain in full, with the rest retrieved from reference TRBV5-1 and TRBJ2-5, is KAGVTQTPRYLIKTRGQQVTLSCSPISGHRSVSWYQQTPGQGLQFLFEYFSETQRNKGNFPGRFSGRQFSNSRSEMNVSTLELGDSALYLCASSLEGGETQYFGPGTRLLVL.

The CDR3 spells CASSPLQAGDRAVTEAFF. The CDR3, as DNA: TGTGCCAGCAGCCCGCTTCAGGCGGGGGACAGGGCGGTCACTGAAGCTTTCTTT. V and J are TRBV7-8 and TRBJ1-1; 9 nucleotides agree with TRBD1. V shed 5 bases, J shed 4 bases, and the junction held 17 bases outside the gene matches. From germline, CDR1 is SGHVS and CDR2 FQNEAQ. The CDR3 is 18 amino acids.

This clone occurred a few times. This sample also contains other DNA sequences that code for the same CDR3. J is TRBJ2-7 and V is TRBV6-5, with D tentatively TRBD1 (5 bases). The V gene's germline CDR1 is MNHEY and CDR2 SVGAGI. There are 12 residues in the CDR3. The V end lost 0 bases, the J end lost 5 bases, and 5 bases lay between the germline ends. The CDR3 sequence: CASSYSGDEQYF. As DNA, the CDR3 is TGTGCCAGCAGTTACTCAGGGGACGAGCAGTACTTC.

This clone was found once. The V call is TRBV21-1, the J call TRBJ2-3; the table's TRBD1 call for D was not verified on the DNA. TRBV21-1 is described as a pseudogene. This CDR3 region has 16 residues. DNA of the CDR3: TGTGCCAGCACCTCGTCCGGGACAGGGAACACAGATACGCAGTATTTT. This sequence encodes CASTSSGTGNTDTQYF.

The chain joins TRBV27 to TRBJ2-7; D uncertain. Germline loops: CDR1 MNHEY, CDR2 SMNVEV (reference sequence). With 3 bases removed from V and 5 bases from J, the gap between germline ends came to 17 bases. This CDR3 comprises 15 residues. The DNA of the CDR3 is TGTGCCAGCAGTTTTAGATCTTCTGATTTCCACGAGCAGTACTTC. It encodes CASSFRSSDFHEQYF.

In the case of this clone: This sample includes further DNA sequences coding for the same CDR3. The chain uses TRBV19 and TRBJ1-1, with 7 nucleotides matching TRBD1. The CDR3 sequence is 13 residues long. V lost 5 bases to trimming and J lost 1 base; unmatched junction nucleotides: 1. The germline CDR1 and CDR2 sequences are LNHDA and SQIVND (reference sequence). The CDR3, as DNA: TGTGCCAGTAGTGACAGGGAGAACACTGAAGCTTTCTTT. This gives the protein CASSDRENTEAFF.

The count of this clone is one. The chain has TRBV27 and TRBJ1-2, with D possibly being TRBD1 (6 bases). There are 12 residues in the CDR3. Germline CDR1 MNHEY, CDR2 SMNVEV (reference sequence). Trimming removed 10 bases at V and 7 bases at J, with 16 bases between. The DNA for the CDR3 is TGTGCCATCCCCCCGGGGACATGTGGCTACACCTTC. Translation gives CAIPPGTCGYTF.

To note about this clone: Distinct nucleotide sequences in the sample also encode this CDR3. V gene TRBV28 combines with J gene TRBJ2-7; 10 bases fit TRBD2. Germline-derived CDR1 and CDR2 are MDHEN and SYDVKM. This CDR3 has 14 residues. With 5 bases clipped from V and 3 bases from J, the junction kept 4 bases outside the gene matches. The CDR3 bases are TGTGCCAGCAGTCCGGGACTAGCGATCTACGAGCAGTACTTC. Translating gives CASSPGLAIYEQYF.

This clone was found once. The CDR3 nucleotides read TGTGCCACCAGCAGGCCTCGACTAGCGGAGGGGGCGGATACGCAGTATTTT. It translates to CATSRPRLAEGADTQYF. J is TRBJ2-3 and V is TRBV15; 9 bases agree with TRBD2. The CDR3 is 17 residues long. With V trimmed by 3 bases and J by 6 bases, 13 bases remained unmatched. Germline lookup yields CDR1 LNHNV and CDR2 YYDKDF (reference sequence).